One T cell receptor beta chain is described in this entry. Its antigen is unidentified. Germline assignment: CDR1 PRHDT and CDR2 FYEKMQ (reference sequence). The CDR3 contains 14 residues. The V gene lost 5 bases and the J gene lost 5 bases, with 13 bases spanning the gap. This record comes from a study of T cell responses to AZD1222 COVID-19 vaccine. Whole-study results and caveats: Of the AZD1222 recipients, only 5 to 7 were seropositive at baseline. Clonal diversity may have been underestimated in mostly white British donors.

Data came from immunoSEQ multiplex PCR; TCRdb stores just in-frame clones and leaves some out. The data hold about 120,000 clones, with more than 80% observed a single time. The clonotype originates from an adult in good health. Material: peripheral blood, obtained on day 0 of AZD1222 vaccination. The chain has TRBV13 and TRBJ2-1; the D gene is possibly TRBD1 (5 bases). CDR3 coding DNA: TGTGCCAGCAGCCCAGGCACAGGAGACAATGAGCAGTTCTTC. Protein product: CASSPGTGDNEQFF.